A selection of T cell receptor beta chains follows, all from one sample in a study of T cell responses to AZD1222 COVID-19 vaccine. Sequencing was performed with immunoSEQ multiplex PCR; in TCRdb, only in-frame clones are kept and a portion is missing. The table lists 150,000 to 200,000 clones, around 90% of them singletons. Sequences were derived from peripheral blood, sampled on day 0 of MenACWY control vaccination. The receptors derive from an adult in good health. The CDR3 runs from the conserved cysteine through the conserved F or W. D genes are given only for firm matches. Clone sizes are given selectively: once, few, many, or a class where the clone is expanded.

clone size	D gene	J gene	V gene	CDR3 protein	CDR3 DNA
once	.	TRBJ1-3	TRBV5-1	CASSSGLTGGNTIYF	TGCGCCAGCAGCTCCGGACTCACCGGGGGAAACACCATATATTTT
.	.	TRBJ2-2	TRBV11-2	CASRLYTGTRGSGELFF	TGTGCCAGCAGGTTATATACCGGCACTAGGGGGAGCGGGGAGCTGTTTTTT
.	TRBD2	TRBJ2-5	TRBV12-5	CASGLVREDIIQETQYF	TGTGCTAGTGGTTTGGTACGGGAGGACATTATCCAAGAGACCCAGTACTTC
.	.	TRBJ2-5	TRBV12-3/TRBV12-4	CASSSANQETQYF	TGTGCCAGCAGTTCGGCAAACCAAGAGACCCAGTACTTC
.	.	TRBJ1-4	TRBV7-9	CASSWGRGPGEKLFF	TGTGCCAGCAGCTGGGGACGGGGGCCTGGGGAAAAACTGTTTTTT
.	TRBD1	TRBJ2-7	TRBV14	CASSPDRGSSYEQYF	TGTGCCAGCAGCCCGGACAGGGGATCCTCTTACGAGCAGTACTTC
.	.	TRBJ1-5	TRBV4-2	CASSQEWGQPQHF	TGTGCCAGCAGCCAAGAGTGGGGTCAGCCCCAGCATTTT
.	TRBD1	TRBJ1-1	TRBV9	CASSGTGVRRTEAFF	TGTGCCAGCAGCGGTACAGGGGTACGTCGCACTGAAGCTTTCTTT
.	.	TRBJ2-3	TRBV7-6	CASSLAPRFSDTQYF	TGTGCCAGCAGCTTAGCGCCAAGGTTCTCAGATACGCAGTATTTT
.	.	TRBJ2-3	TRBV30	CAWSERGPGYTQYF	TGTGCCTGGAGTGAACGGGGCCCCGGCTATACGCAGTATTTT
.	TRBD2	TRBJ2-1	TRBV7-3	CASSSTSGYNEQFF	TGTGCCAGCAGCTCGACTAGCGGTTACAATGAGCAGTTCTTC
.	.	TRBJ1-5	TRBV28	CASSKGGGNQPQHF	TGTGCCAGCAGTAAGGGAGGTGGCAATCAGCCCCAGCATTTT
.	.	TRBJ1-1	TRBV19	CASKRGERQEAFF	TGTGCCAGTAAAAGGGGGGAGCGACAGGAAGCTTTCTTT
.	TRBD1	TRBJ1-4	TRBV29-1	CSVGRTGGEKLFF	TGCAGCGTTGGAAGGACAGGGGGGGAAAAACTGTTTTTT
.	TRBD1	TRBJ2-2	TRBV11-3	CASSGDTRGPGELFF	TGTGCCAGCAGCGGGGATACTAGGGGGCCCGGGGAGCTGTTTTTT
.	.	TRBJ1-5	TRBV19	CASSIVSGYNQPQHF	TGTGCCAGTAGTATAGTATCAGGGTACAATCAGCCCCAGCATTTT
.	TRBD2	TRBJ2-2	TRBV7-2	CASSSPGLAGTGELFF	TGTGCCAGCAGCTCACCGGGACTAGCGGGAACCGGGGAGCTGTTTTTT
.	.	TRBJ2-1	TRBV19	CASSSIREQFF	TGTGCCAGTAGTAGTATAAGGGAGCAGTTCTTC
.	.	TRBJ1-1	TRBV18	CASSPTGQNTEAFF	TGTGCCAGCTCACCAACCGGCCAGAACACTGAAGCTTTCTTT
once	.	TRBJ1-2	TRBV4-3	CASSQRGAGAGYTF	TGCGCCAGCAGCCAAAGGGGGGCAGGGGCCGGCTACACCTTC
.	.	TRBJ1-1	TRBV7-9	CASSLLGRMNTEAFF	TGTGCCAGCAGCTTACTTGGACGGATGAACACTGAAGCTTTCTTT
.	.	TRBJ1-3	TRBV30	CAWSVKGGSSGNTIYF	TGTGCCTGGAGTGTGAAGGGAGGTTCCTCTGGAAACACCATATATTTT
.	TRBD2	TRBJ2-5	TRBV5-4	CASSSVRLAGVETQYF	TGTGCCAGCAGCTCCGTGAGACTAGCGGGAGTGGAGACCCAGTACTTC
.	.	TRBJ1-2	TRBV11-3	CASSPGYGYTF	TGTGCCAGCAGCCCGGGGTATGGCTACACCTTC
.	TRBD2	TRBJ2-2	TRBV6-2/TRBV6-3	CASSSGLAFFGELFF	TGTGCCAGCAGTTCGGGACTAGCGTTCTTCGGGGAGCTGTTTTTT
.	.	TRBJ2-4	TRBV9	CASSPTGLKNIQYF	TGTGCCAGCAGCCCGACTGGGCTCAAAAACATTCAGTACTTC
.	TRBD1	TRBJ1-2	TRBV28	CASSRWGQNLSPNYGYTF	TGTGCCAGCAGTCGGTGGGGACAGAATCTCAGTCCCAACTATGGCTACACCTTC
once	TRBD1	TRBJ1-4	TRBV7-2	CASLGGQGGKLFF	TGTGCCAGCCTGGGGGGACAGGGCGGGAAACTGTTTTTT
.	TRBD2	TRBJ2-3	TRBV19	CASSFILATSTDTQYF	TGTGCCAGTAGTTTCATACTAGCGACTAGCACAGATACGCAGTATTTT
.	.	TRBJ1-5	TRBV3-1/TRBV3-2	CASSTGHYSNQPQHF	TGTGCCAGCAGTACAGGACATTATAGCAATCAGCCCCAGCATTTT
.	.	TRBJ1-2	TRBV19	CASSTTTGLYGYTF	TGTGCCAGTAGTACAACGACGGGACTCTATGGCTACACCTTC
.	.	TRBJ2-7	TRBV29-1	CSGHNPYEQYF	TGCAGCGGACACAACCCCTACGAGCAGTACTTC
.	.	TRBJ1-1	TRBV19	CASSSVAEAFF	TGTGCCAGTAGCTCCGTTGCTGAAGCTTTCTTT
.	TRBD1	TRBJ1-2	TRBV6-6	CASSRSSSSGGGTNGYTF	TGTGCCAGCAGTCGGTCTTCTTCTTCAGGGGGCGGAACCAATGGCTACACCTTC
few	.	TRBJ2-7	TRBV11-2	CASSWGRALSDEQYF	TGTGCCAGCAGCTGGGGGCGGGCACTCTCGGACGAGCAGTACTTC
.	.	TRBJ2-7	TRBV30	CAWTTEAGVHEQYF	TGTGCCTGGACAACTGAGGCAGGGGTCCACGAGCAGTACTTC
.	.	TRBJ2-3	TRBV2	CASSEVGAGSTDTQYF	TGTGCCAGCAGCGAAGTAGGGGCGGGAAGCACAGATACGCAGTATTTT
.	.	TRBJ2-2	TRBV29-1	CSVEDPGSINGELFF	TGCAGCGTTGAAGATCCCGGGAGTATAAACGGGGAGCTGTTTTTT
once	TRBD2	TRBJ2-1	TRBV5-1	CASSLTTGLAGVVNEQFF	TGCGCCAGCAGCTTGACTACGGGACTAGCGGGAGTTGTAAATGAGCAGTTCTTC
.	.	TRBJ1-2	TRBV2	CASSVMVNYGYTF	TGTGCCAGCAGTGTGATGGTTAACTATGGCTACACCTTC